These 6 T cell receptor beta chains were all obtained from the same sample, sequenced in a study of T cells in localized non-small cell lung cancer. Profiled with immunoSEQ multiplex PCR; TCRdb holds only in-frame clones, not every one. The table has about 15,000 clones, around 90% seen once; the top ten hold roughly 1.2%. Material: peripheral blood mononuclear cells, obtained before any cancer treatment. Receptors were obtained from a woman aged 40-69 years with stage III lung adenocarcinoma.

The genes are TRBV29-1 and TRBJ2-2; D may be TRBD2 (6 bases). V was shortened by 4 bases and J by 1 base, with 7 bases between the two germline ends. Per the germline V gene, CDR1 is SQVTM and CDR2 is ANQGSEA. The CDR3 has 13 residues. CDR3 residues: CSVVGGNTGELFF. As DNA, the CDR3 is TGCAGCGTTGTGGGAGGGAACACCGGGGAGCTGTTTTTT.

V and J are TRBV20-1 and TRBJ2-1; 7 bases are a match to TRBD2. Germline-derived CDR1 and CDR2 are DFQATT and SNEGSKA (reference sequence). The junction had 5 bases not matched to a gene; V was cut back by 7 bases and J by 8 bases. The CDR3 contains 11 residues. CDR3 region: CSEGTNDEQFF. The CDR3 nucleotides read TGCAGTGAAGGGACTAACGATGAGCAGTTCTTC.

The gene calls are TRBV5-4 and TRBJ1-4, with D possibly matching TRBD1 (5 bases). Trimming stripped 2 bases from V and 8 bases from J, with 13 bases between. In germline, CDR1 is SGHNT, CDR2 YYREEE (reference sequence). This CDR3 has 14 residues. The CDR3 here is CASSLERGREKLFF. CDR3 DNA: TGTGCCAGCAGCTTAGAAAGGGGACGAGAAAAACTGTTTTTT.

The rearrangement links TRBV5-4 to TRBJ1-4, with D perhaps TRBD1 (5 bases). The CDR3 length is 16 residues. V lost 4 bases, J lost 5 bases, and 18 bases lay in between. Germline assignment: CDR1 SGHNT and CDR2 YYREEE (reference sequence). Here the CDR3 reads CASSRRGYDPNEKLFF. DNA for the CDR3: TGTGCCAGCAGCAGGAGGGGATATGATCCGAATGAAAAACTGTTTTTT.

The J gene is TRBJ1-1, the V gene TRBV28; D is unclear. The CDR3 has 14 amino acids. From germline, CDR1 is MDHEN and CDR2 SYDVKM. V lost 6 bases and J lost 0, with 11 bases in between. CDR3 protein: CASRLTPMNTEAFF. In DNA form, the CDR3 reads TGTGCCAGCAGATTGACCCCTATGAACACTGAAGCTTTCTTT.

The V and J genes are TRBV6-5 and TRBJ1-5; perhaps TRBD1 as D (5 bases). CDR1 is MNHEY and CDR2 is SVGAGI in the germline V gene. The CDR3 runs to 15 residues. V lost 6 bases and J lost 0, with 12 bases in between. For the CDR3, the DNA is TGTGCCAGCAGAAGGACACCCTATAGCAATCAGCCCCAGCATTTT. This gives the protein CASRRTPYSNQPQHF.